This TCR beta chain came from a study of T cells in localized non-small cell lung cancer. Study observations and caveats: It remains possible that heterogeneity exists, since only one tumor region was sequenced. Of the tissues analyzed, uninvolved adjacent lung showed maximal T cell clonality, greater than tumor. For the top 100 tumor clones, a median about 50 also appeared in adjacent lung.

In its sample, this clone is medium-sized (0.01 to 0.1%). No antigen is known for it. The V end was cut by 2 bases, the J end by 7 bases, with 11 bases between. Germline assignment: CDR1 MNHGY and CDR2 SAAAGT. CDR3 size: 13 residues. Only in-frame clones appear in the TCRdb table, and some are missing; sequencing was by immunoSEQ multiplex PCR. This sample has 2,000 to 2,500 clones; about a third occur once, and the top ten carry 9.8%. Two independent pathologists confirmed no atypia in lung taken at least 2 cm from tumor. This TCR was recovered from a female donor aged 60 or older with stage I squamous cell lung carcinoma. The chain joins TRBV6-8 to TRBJ1-2; D perhaps matches TRBD1 (5 bases). The material was normal lung tissue next to the tumor, obtained before any cancer treatment. CDR3 residues: CASSYPGGIGYTF. DNA of the CDR3: TGTGCCAGCAGTTACCCTGGGGGGATTGGCTACACCTTC.